Shown below are 24 T cell receptor beta chains from a single sample sequenced in a study of shared clonotypes between healthy human individuals. The data were produced by immunoSEQ multiplex PCR, yet TCRdb's version contains in-frame clones alone and is incomplete. Seen here are some 87,000 clones, 68% observed once, and the top ten hold approximately 55%. Source material: memory CD8+ T cells sorted from blood. Subset indicated: CD45RO+ cells pooled with CCR7-negative TemRA cells. These receptors originate from a man aged 30 to 45 in good health.

The chain couples TRBV6-5 to TRBJ2-7; 7 nucleotides agree with TRBD1. V lost 11 bases, J lost 0 bases, and 10 bases stayed unmatched. Germline V gene sequence: CDR1 MNHEY, CDR2 SVGAGI. The CDR3 extends over 14 amino acids. The chain's CDR3 is CAVGGGPSSYEQYF. CDR3 in DNA: TGTGCCGTAGGGGGCGGACCTAGCTCCTACGAGCAGTACTTC.

The CDR3 sequence: CASSLGTGNHNEQFF. The CDR3 DNA reads TGTGCCAGCTCACTGGGGACAGGTAACCACAATGAGCAGTTCTTC. V is TRBV18 and J is TRBJ2-1; 8 positions agree with TRBD1. Unmatched junction bases numbered 7, after V lost 4 bases and J lost 5 bases. Looked up from germline, CDR1 is KGHSH and CDR2 is LQKENI. CDR3 size: 15 residues.

The rearrangement uses TRBV7-9 and TRBJ1-2; TRBD1 might be the D (5 bases). The ends were cut back, 4 bases at V and 5 bases at J, with 11 bases in the middle. This CDR3 comprises 13 residues. CDR1 is SEHNR and CDR2 is FQNEAQ in the germline V gene (reference sequence). Here the CDR3 DNA reads TGTGCCAGCAGCTCGGGGCCCTTATATGGCTACACCTTC. Its protein is CASSSGPLYGYTF. Variable domain in full (rest from reference TRBV7-9 and TRBJ1-2): DTGVSQNPRHKITKRGQNVTFRCDPISEHNRLYWYRQTLGQGPEFLTYFQNEAQLEKSRLLSDRFSAERPKGSFSTLEIQRTEQGDSAMYLCASSSGPLYGYTFGSGTRLTVV.

This clone has just a few counts. The chain combines TRBV4-1 with TRBJ2-5; D might be TRBD2 (6 bases). V lost 0 bases to trimming and J lost 1 base, with 18 bases between them. The CDR3 has 18 amino acids. Germline V gene sequence: CDR1 MGHRA, CDR2 YSYEKL. Here the CDR3 DNA reads TGCGCCAGCAGCCAAGAACAAGCGGGTACGCCTCGCCAAGAGACCCAGTACTTC. This sequence encodes CASSQEQAGTPRQETQYF.

The rearrangement uses TRBV10-3 and TRBJ2-3, with D perhaps TRBD1 or TRBD2 (5 bases each). CDR3 length: 14 amino acids. In germline, CDR1 is ENHRY, CDR2 SYGVKD. Between the trimmed V and J ends, which lost 5 bases and 2 bases, there was a span of 11 bases. The chain's CDR3 is CAISSQGATDTQYF. In nucleotides, the CDR3 is TGTGCCATCAGTTCGCAGGGAGCCACAGATACGCAGTATTTT.

This chain uses TRBV9 with TRBJ2-7; the D is unclear. The CDR3 totals 17 residues. CDR1 and CDR2 (germline): SGDLS, YYNGEE. Trimming pared 0 bases from V and 0 bases from J, leaving 16 bases between. The CDR3 loop reads CASSVASDGLASYEQYF. The CDR3 nucleotides read TGTGCCAGCAGCGTAGCTTCGGACGGGTTGGCCTCCTACGAGCAGTACTTC.

The rearrangement joins TRBV9 to TRBJ2-1, with D possibly being TRBD1 or TRBD2 (7 bases each). CDR1 is SGDLS, CDR2 YYNGEE, per germline. The germline V and J ends were trimmed by 4 bases and 9 bases, with 20 bases remaining between them. The CDR3 is 15 amino acids. DNA for the CDR3: TGTGCCAGCAGCCAACAGGGGACTACAATCGGTGAGCAGTTCTTC. Translation gives CASSQQGTTIGEQFF.

About this clone: One end of the junction does not line up with germline, which may come from a read error. The chain uses TRBV7-6 and TRBJ2-7; 9 bases are a match to TRBD2. The germline V gene encodes CDR1 SGHVS and CDR2 FNYEAQ. This CDR3 has 12 residues. The CDR3 sequence: CSTSGVDYEQYF. The DNA for the CDR3 is TGCTCGACTAGCGGCGTTGACTACGAGCAGTACTTC.

The chain employs TRBV27 and TRBJ2-1, with 9 nucleotides matching TRBD2. The germline gives CDR1 MNHEY, CDR2 SMNVEV (reference sequence). V gave up 3 bases and J gave up 7 bases; unmatched junction bases: 10. There are 16 residues in the CDR3. This CDR3 is CASSLVGSGSGNEQFF. As DNA, the CDR3 is TGTGCCAGCAGTTTGGTCGGTAGCGGGAGTGGGAATGAGCAGTTCTTC.

This clone showed up just a few times. The chain combines TRBV10-2 with TRBJ1-5; TRBD1 might be the D (5 bases). V lost 0 bases, J lost 4 bases, and 7 bases lay in between. The V gene's germline CDR1 is WSHSY and CDR2 SAAADI. This CDR3 is built from 14 residues. The CDR3 spells CASSESPGNQPQHF. CDR3 coding DNA: TGCGCCAGCAGTGAGTCCCCAGGGAATCAGCCCCAGCATTTT.

J is TRBJ1-2 and V is TRBV25-1; 7 nucleotides align to TRBD1. Germline V gene data show CDR1 as MGHDK and CDR2 as SYGVNS. This CDR3 has 18 amino acids. V was pared by 1 base and J by 0 bases, with 11 bases of the junction left unmatched. As DNA, the CDR3 is TGTGCCAGCAGTGAATTTGGGACAGCCCCCGGAGCTAACTATGGCTACACCTTC. Translating gives CASSEFGTAPGANYGYTF.

This sequence joins TRBV29-1 and TRBJ2-1, with D possibly TRBD2 on 6 matching bases. Deletions cut 7 bases from V and 5 bases from J, with 15 bases between. Germline-derived CDR1 and CDR2 are SQVTM and ANQGSEA. CDR3 length: 13 residues. CDR3 nucleotide sequence: TGCAGCGCCCAAAACGGGGGAAACAATGAGCAGTTCTTC. It encodes CSAQNGGNNEQFF.

The rearrangement joins TRBV7-2 to TRBJ1-5; weak D call: TRBD1 (6 bases). With 4 bases removed from V and 5 bases from J, the gap between germline ends came to 15 bases. The CDR3 has 15 residues. CDR1 and CDR2 (germline): SGHTA, FQGNSA. CDR3 sequence reads: CASSSEWGAHQPQHF. Written as DNA, the CDR3 is TGTGCCAGCAGCTCCGAGTGGGGGGCGCATCAGCCCCAGCATTTT.

This clone was seen more than once but under ten times. The chain recombines TRBV28 with TRBJ1-2; D not certain. The V end lost 10 bases, the J end lost 2 bases, and 11 bases lay between the germline ends. The CDR3 is made up of 12 amino acids. Germline loops: CDR1 MDHEN, CDR2 SYDVKM. In DNA form, the CDR3 reads TGTGCCACCAGACCGGGGAACTATGGCTACACCTTC. The encoded protein is CATRPGNYGYTF.

The chain carries TRBV27 and TRBJ2-1; D is tentatively TRBD1 or TRBD2 (6 bases each). The CDR3 runs 17 residues. Trimming cost V 4 bases and J 5 bases, with 21 bases left between them. Germline V gene lookup returns CDR1 MNHEY and CDR2 SMNVEV (reference sequence). The CDR3 nucleotides are TGTGCCAGCAGTTCTACCAAGACAGGCTGGGGGGACAATGAGCAGTTCTTC. Protein product: CASSSTKTGWGDNEQFF.

The rearrangement joins TRBV10-3 to TRBJ1-1, with 7 bases fitting TRBD1. The CDR3 has 13 residues. Germline trimming cut 0 bases from V and 10 bases from J; bases unmatched to any gene: 5. The germline V gene has CDR1 ENHRY and CDR2 SYGVKD. The chain's CDR3 is CAISESTTGAAFF. The CDR3 DNA follows: TGTGCCATCAGTGAGTCTACCACAGGGGCAGCTTTCTTT.

This clone was picked up many times. The gene calls are TRBV30 and TRBJ1-1; D may be TRBD1 (6 bases). V shed 1 base and J shed 0 bases, with 9 bases lying between them. In germline, CDR1 is GTSNPN, CDR2 SVGIG (reference sequence). The CDR3 totals 14 residues. The CDR3 DNA follows: TGTGCCTGGAGTGAAGGACAGTTGAACACTGAAGCTTTCTTT. Its protein product is CAWSEGQLNTEAFF. The full variable domain, rest sourced from reference TRBV30 and TRBJ1-1, is SQTIHQWPATLVQPVGSPLSLECTVEGTSNPNLYWYRQAAGRGLQLLFYSVGIGQISSEVPQNLSASRPQDRQFILSSKKLLLSDSGFYLCAWSEGQLNTEAFFGQGTRLTVV.

This clone was found a few times. The chain recombines TRBV4-3 with TRBJ2-1, with 9 bases fitting TRBD1. CDR1 LGHNA and CDR2 YSLEER come from the germline V gene. The CDR3 totals 15 residues. With 1 base clipped from V and 3 bases from J, the junction kept 1 base outside the gene matches. The DNA of the CDR3 is TGCGCCAGCAGCCAAGGACAGGGGGGCTACAATGAGCAGTTCTTC. Translation gives CASSQGQGGYNEQFF.

This clone was counted once. This chain links TRBV6-6 with TRBJ2-2; 7 bases are shared with TRBD2. Germline V gene data show CDR1 as MNHNY and CDR2 as SVGAGI (reference sequence). V lost 0 bases and J lost 3; bases outside the gene matches: 4. CDR3 length: 16 residues. DNA for the CDR3: TGTGCCAGCAGTTACTCAACTAGCGAAGACACCGGGGAGCTGTTTTTT. This encodes CASSYSTSEDTGELFF.

The gene calls are TRBV6-5 and TRBJ2-7; a possible D gene is TRBD2 (5 bases). Germline V gene lookup returns CDR1 MNHEY and CDR2 SVGAGI. Trimming pared 0 bases from V and 3 bases from J, leaving 12 bases between. CDR3 length equals 15 residues. CDR3 DNA sequence: TGTGCCAGCAGTTACTCGGAGCGGCCAGGCTACGAGCAGTACTTC. Translation: CASSYSERPGYEQYF.

The V gene is TRBV20-1, the J gene TRBJ2-7; no definite D call. The CDR3 is made up of 10 amino acids. The V gene's germline CDR1 is DFQATT and CDR2 SNEGSKA (reference sequence). Trimming cost V 3 bases and J 6 bases, with 6 bases left between them. The CDR3 reads CSASVREQYF. The CDR3 bases are TGCAGTGCTAGTGTTCGCGAGCAGTACTTC.

The V gene is TRBV6-5, the J gene TRBJ2-7; D is undetermined. The length of the CDR3 is 13 residues. V dropped 0 bases and J dropped 2 bases, with 5 bases sitting between them. CDR1 and CDR2 (germline): MNHEY, SVGAGI. The DNA of the CDR3 is TGTGCCAGCAGTTACTCCGACACCTACGAGCAGTACTTC. Amino acid sequence: CASSYSDTYEQYF.

The V call is TRBV7-9, the J call TRBJ2-5; unclear D gene. Germline values: CDR1 SEHNR, CDR2 FQNEAQ (reference sequence). This CDR3 has 14 amino acids. Trimming took 7 bases from V and 0 from J, leaving 12 bases between them. The CDR3 DNA reads as TGTGCCAGCAAACCCCAACCGTACCAAGAGACCCAGTACTTC. It encodes CASKPQPYQETQYF.

This chain connects TRBV2 to TRBJ2-3, with 7 bases matching TRBD2. V trimming: 2 bases; J trimming: 2 bases; junction bases outside the gene matches: 7. Per germline, CDR1 SNHLY and CDR2 FYNNEI. This CDR3 region has 16 residues. This CDR3 reads CASSESSGINTDTQYF. CDR3 coding DNA: TGTGCCAGCAGTGAATCGAGCGGGATAAACACAGATACGCAGTATTTT.